This TCR beta chain was identified in a study of immune evolution from preneoplasia to lung adenocarcinoma. Sequencing used immunoSEQ multiplex PCR; TCRdb keeps in-frame clones, though not all of them. The sample lists some 7,600 clones, just under 75% occurring once. Notes on the study in general: Later-stage lesions appeared to have more T cells, more diversity, less clonality. Highest clonality occurred in KRAS-mutant, not EGFR-mutant or double wild-type, nodules.

With V trimmed by 3 bases and J by 5 bases, 5 bases remained unmatched. The CDR3 has 14 amino acids. Germline V gives CDR1 LGHNA, CDR2 YNFKEQ. A word on this clone: Its antigen is not known.

Between the mid-2010s and the late 2010s, patients underwent resection in Japan or China. Each case's diagnosis was confirmed by two pathologists on H&E. The TCR sequence derives from a donor aged 70 or older with lung adenocarcinoma. Some clones in this sample may be carry-over from other donors' samples. This chain links TRBV4-2 with TRBJ1-1, with TRBD1 matching over 8 bases. The specimen was FFPE atypical adenomatous hyperplasia tissue from the lung. Noted subset: atypical adenomatous hyperplasia (AAH), lung preneoplasia. In DNA form, the CDR3 reads TGTGCCAGCAGCCAGGTTACAGGGGGAACTGAAGCTTTCTTT. Translation gives CASSQVTGGTEAFF.